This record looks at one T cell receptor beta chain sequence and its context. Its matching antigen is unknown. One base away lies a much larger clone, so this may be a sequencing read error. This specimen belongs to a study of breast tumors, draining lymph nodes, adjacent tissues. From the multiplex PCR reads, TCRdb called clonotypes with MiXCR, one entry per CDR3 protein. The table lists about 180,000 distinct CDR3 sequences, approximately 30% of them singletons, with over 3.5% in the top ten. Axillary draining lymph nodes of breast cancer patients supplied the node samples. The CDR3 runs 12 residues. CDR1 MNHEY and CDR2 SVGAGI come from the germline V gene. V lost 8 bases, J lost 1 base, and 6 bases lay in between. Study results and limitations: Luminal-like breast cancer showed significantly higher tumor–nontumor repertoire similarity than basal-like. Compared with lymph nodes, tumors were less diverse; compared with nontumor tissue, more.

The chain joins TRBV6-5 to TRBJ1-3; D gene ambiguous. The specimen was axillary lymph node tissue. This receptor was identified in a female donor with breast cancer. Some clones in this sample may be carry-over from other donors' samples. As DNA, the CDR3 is TGTGCCAGCTGGCCGTCTGGAAACACCATATATTTT. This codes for CASWPSGNTIYF.